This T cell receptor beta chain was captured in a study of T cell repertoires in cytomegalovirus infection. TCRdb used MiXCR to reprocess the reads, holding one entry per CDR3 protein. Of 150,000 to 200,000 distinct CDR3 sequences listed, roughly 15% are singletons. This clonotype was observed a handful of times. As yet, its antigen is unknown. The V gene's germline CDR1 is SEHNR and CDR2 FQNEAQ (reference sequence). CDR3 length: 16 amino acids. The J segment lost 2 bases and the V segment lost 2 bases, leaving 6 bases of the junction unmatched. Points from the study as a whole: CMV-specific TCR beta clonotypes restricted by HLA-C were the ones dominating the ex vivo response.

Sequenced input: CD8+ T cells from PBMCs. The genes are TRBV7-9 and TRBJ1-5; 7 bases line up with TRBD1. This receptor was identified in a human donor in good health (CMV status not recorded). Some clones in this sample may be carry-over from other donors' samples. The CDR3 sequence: CASSLFTGVGNQPQHF. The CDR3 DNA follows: TGTGCCAGCAGCTTATTTACAGGGGTCGGCAATCAGCCCCAGCATTTT.